This TCR beta chain was sequenced for a study of early T cells in non-severe SARS-CoV-2 infection. Study-wide background: Whole-blood bulk RNA, unsorted, was sequenced, and chains were unpaired.

This clonotype was seen many times. Its specificity is unknown. Germline V gene sequence: CDR1 SGHTA, CDR2 FQGTGA. This CDR3 region has 16 residues. With 5 bases clipped from V and 1 base from J, the junction kept 3 bases outside the gene matches. Unique molecular identifiers tagged individual cDNA molecules. A single record per CDR3 protein comes from TCRdb applying MiXCR to the 5' RACE reads. The sample lists tens of thousands of distinct CDR3 sequences, around 14% seen once, with roughly 8.7% in the top ten. Whole-study results and caveats: The VDJdb matching leaned toward anti-spike CD8 responses and overlooked private and CD4 specificities.

The chain combines TRBV7-3 with TRBJ2-2, with 11 bases identical to TRBD2. The receptor's source is an adult who was a healthcare worker with PCR-confirmed SARS-CoV-2 infection or an uninfected control (not recorded which). Sequencing used whole blood. The CDR3 is CASSQGLAVNTGELFF. The DNA for the CDR3 is TGTGCCAGCAGCCAGGGACTAGCGGTGAACACCGGGGAGCTGTTTTTT.